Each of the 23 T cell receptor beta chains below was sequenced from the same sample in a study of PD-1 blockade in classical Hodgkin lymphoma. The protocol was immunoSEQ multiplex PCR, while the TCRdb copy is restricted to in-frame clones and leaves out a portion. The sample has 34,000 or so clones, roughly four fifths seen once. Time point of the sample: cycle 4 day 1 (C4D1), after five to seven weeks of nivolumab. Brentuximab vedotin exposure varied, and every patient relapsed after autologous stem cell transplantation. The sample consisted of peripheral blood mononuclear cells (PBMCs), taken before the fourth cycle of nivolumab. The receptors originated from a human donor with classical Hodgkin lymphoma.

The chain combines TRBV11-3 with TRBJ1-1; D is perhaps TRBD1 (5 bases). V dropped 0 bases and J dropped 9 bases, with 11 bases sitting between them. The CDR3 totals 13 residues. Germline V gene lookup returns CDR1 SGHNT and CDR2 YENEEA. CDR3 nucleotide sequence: TGTGCCAGCAGCTTAGAGGGGAGGGGAAAAGCTTTCTTT. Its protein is CASSLEGRGKAFF.

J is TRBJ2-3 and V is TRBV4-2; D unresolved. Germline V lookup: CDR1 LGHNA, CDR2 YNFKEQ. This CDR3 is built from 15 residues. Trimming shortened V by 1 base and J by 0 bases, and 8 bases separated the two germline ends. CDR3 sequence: CASSQAAWSTDTQYF. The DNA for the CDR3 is TGTGCCAGCAGCCAAGCTGCCTGGAGCACAGATACGCAGTATTTT.

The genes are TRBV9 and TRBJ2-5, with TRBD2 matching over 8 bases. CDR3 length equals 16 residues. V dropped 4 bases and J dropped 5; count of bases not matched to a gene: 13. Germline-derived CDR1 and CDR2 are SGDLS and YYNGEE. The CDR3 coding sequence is TGTGCCAGCAGCCCCAACGGGAGGGCCCTCGGGGAGACCCAGTACTTC. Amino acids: CASSPNGRALGETQYF.

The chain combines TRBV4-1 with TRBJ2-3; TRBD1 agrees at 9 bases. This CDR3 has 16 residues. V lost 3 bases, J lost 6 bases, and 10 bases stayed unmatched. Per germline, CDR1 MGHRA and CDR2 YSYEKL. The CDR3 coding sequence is TGCGCCAGCAGCCAGAGCCCCGGGACAGGGTTCGATACGCAGTATTTT. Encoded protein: CASSQSPGTGFDTQYF.

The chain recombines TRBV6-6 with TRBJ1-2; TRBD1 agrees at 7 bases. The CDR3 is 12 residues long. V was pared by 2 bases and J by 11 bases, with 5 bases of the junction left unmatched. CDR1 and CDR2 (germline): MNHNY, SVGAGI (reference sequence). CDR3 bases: TGTGCCAGCAGTTACGGGCAGGGGGTATACACCTTC. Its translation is CASSYGQGVYTF.

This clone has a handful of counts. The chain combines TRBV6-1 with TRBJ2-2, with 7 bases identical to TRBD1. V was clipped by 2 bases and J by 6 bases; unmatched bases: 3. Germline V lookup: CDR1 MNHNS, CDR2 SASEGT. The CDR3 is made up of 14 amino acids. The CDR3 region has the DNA TGTGCCAGCAGTGAAAGGGGGCTGGCCGGGGAGCTGTTTTTT. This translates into CASSERGLAGELFF.

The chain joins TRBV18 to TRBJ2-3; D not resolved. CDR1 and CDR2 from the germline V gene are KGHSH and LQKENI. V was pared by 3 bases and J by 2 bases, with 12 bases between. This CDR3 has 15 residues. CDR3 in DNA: TGTGCCAGCTCACCTCCGCTGGTTTTCACAGATACGCAGTATTTT. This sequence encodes CASSPPLVFTDTQYF. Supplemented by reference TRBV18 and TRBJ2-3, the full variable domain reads NAGVMQNPRHLVRRRGQEARLRCSPMKGHSHVYWYRQLPEEGLKFMVYLQKENIIDESGMPKERFSAEFPKEGPSILRIQQVVRGDSAAYFCASSPPLVFTDTQYFGPGTRLTVL.

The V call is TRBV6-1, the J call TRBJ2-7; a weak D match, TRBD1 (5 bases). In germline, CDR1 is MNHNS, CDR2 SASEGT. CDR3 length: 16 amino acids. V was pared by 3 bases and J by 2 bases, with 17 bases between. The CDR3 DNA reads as TGTGCCAGCAGTGAGGGGCAGGGCAGTTTTCCCTACGAGCAGTACGTC. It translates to CASSEGQGSFPYEQYV.

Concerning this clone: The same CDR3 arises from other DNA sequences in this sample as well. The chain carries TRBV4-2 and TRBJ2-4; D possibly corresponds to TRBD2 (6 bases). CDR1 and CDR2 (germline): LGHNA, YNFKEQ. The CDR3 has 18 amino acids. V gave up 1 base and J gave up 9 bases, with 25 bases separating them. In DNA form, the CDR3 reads TGTGCCAGCAGCCAAGGGTTTTTCAGGACCGGAGGGACCGGCATTCAGTACTTC. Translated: CASSQGFFRTGGTGIQYF.

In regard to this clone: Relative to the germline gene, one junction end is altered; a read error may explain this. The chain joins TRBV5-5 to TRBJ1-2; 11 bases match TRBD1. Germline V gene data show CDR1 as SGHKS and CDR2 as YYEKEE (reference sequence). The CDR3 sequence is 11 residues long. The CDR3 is CASSWTGGFTF. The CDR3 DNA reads TGTGCCAGCAGCTGGACAGGGGGCTTCACCTTC.

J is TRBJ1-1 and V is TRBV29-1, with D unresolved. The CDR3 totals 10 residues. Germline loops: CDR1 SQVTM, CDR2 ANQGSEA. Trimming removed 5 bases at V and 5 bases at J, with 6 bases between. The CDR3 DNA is TGCAGCGTTTTCAAGACTGAAGCTTTCTTT. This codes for CSVFKTEAFF.

The CDR3 sequence: CASSRPRNIQYF. The CDR3 DNA is TGTGCCAGCAGCCGCCCCCGGAACATTCAGTACTTC. The chain recombines TRBV6-6 with TRBJ2-4; no reliable D call. CDR3 length: 12 residues. The V end lost 6 bases, the J end lost 7 bases, and 10 bases lay between the germline ends. Germline V CDR1 and CDR2: MNHNY, SVGAGI (reference sequence).

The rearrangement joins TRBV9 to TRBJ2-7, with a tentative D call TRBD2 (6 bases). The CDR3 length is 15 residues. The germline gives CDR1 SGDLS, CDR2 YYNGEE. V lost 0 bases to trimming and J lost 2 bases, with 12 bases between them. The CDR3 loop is CASSVDASETYEQYF. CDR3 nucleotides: TGTGCCAGCAGCGTAGATGCTAGCGAAACCTACGAGCAGTACTTC.

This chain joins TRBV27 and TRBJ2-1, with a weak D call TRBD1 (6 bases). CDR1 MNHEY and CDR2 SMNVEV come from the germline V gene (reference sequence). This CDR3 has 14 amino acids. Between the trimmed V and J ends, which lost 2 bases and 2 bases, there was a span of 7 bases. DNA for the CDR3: TGTGCCAGCAGTTTACAGGGGCCCTACAATGAGCAGTTCTTC. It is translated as CASSLQGPYNEQFF.

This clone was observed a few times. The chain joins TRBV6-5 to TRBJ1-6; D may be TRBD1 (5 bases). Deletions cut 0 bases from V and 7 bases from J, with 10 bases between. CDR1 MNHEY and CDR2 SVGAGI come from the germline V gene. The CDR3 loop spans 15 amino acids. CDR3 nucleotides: TGTGCCAGCAGTTACTCGTTTCAGGGAAATTCACCCCTCCACTTT. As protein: CASSYSFQGNSPLHF.

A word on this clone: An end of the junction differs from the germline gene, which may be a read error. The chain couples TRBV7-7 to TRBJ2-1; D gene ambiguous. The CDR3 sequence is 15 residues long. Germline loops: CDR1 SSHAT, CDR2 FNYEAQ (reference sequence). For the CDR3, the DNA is TGTGCTAGCAGCACCGTCGGCGATCTGGGCAATGAGCAGTTCTTC. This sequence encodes CASSTVGDLGNEQFF.

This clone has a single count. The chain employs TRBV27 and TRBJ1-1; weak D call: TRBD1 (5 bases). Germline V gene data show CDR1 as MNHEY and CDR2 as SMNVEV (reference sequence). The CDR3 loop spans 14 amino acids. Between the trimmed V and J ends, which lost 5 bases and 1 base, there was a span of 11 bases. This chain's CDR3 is CASSVNGGNTEAFF. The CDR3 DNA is TGTGCCAGCAGTGTAAACGGGGGGAACACTGAAGCTTTCTTT.

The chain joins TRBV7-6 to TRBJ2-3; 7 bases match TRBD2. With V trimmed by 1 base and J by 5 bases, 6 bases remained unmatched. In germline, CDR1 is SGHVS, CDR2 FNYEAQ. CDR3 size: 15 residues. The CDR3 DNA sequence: TGTGCCAGCAGCTTAGGCCGGGGGAGGGGAGATACGCAGTATTTT. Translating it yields CASSLGRGRGDTQYF.

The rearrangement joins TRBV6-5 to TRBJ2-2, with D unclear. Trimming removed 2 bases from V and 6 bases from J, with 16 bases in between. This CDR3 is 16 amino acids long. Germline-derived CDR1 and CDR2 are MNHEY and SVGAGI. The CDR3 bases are TGTGCCAGCAGTTACGGTTTTTCTGGGGTTTCCGGGGAGCTGTTTTTT. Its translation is CASSYGFSGVSGELFF.

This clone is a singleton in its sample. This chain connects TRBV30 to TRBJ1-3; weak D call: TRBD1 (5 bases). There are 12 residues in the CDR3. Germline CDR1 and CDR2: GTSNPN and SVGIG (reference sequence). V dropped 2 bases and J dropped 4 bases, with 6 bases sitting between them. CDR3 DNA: TGTGCCTGGAGTTCAGGGGGAAACACCATATATTTT. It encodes CAWSSGGNTIYF.

CDR3 amino acids: CASSADGQIGPQHF. The DNA for the CDR3 is TGTGCCAGCAGCGCGGACGGCCAGATAGGCCCCCAGCATTTT. The chain links TRBV7-6 to TRBJ1-5; D is undetermined. This CDR3 comprises 14 residues. The germline gives CDR1 SGHVS, CDR2 FNYEAQ. V lost 5 bases and J 10 bases, leaving 18 bases between the germline ends.

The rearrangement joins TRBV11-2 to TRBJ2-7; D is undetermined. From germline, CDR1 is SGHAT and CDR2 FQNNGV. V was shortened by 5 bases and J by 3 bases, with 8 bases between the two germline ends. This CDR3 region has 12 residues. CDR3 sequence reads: CASSRQSYEQYF. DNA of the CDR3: TGTGCCAGCAGCCGACAAAGCTACGAGCAGTACTTC.

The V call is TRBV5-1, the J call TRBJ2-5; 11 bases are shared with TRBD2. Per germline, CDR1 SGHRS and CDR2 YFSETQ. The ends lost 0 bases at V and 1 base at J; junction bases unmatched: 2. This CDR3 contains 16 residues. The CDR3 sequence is CASSLALAGGQETQYF. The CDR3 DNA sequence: TGCGCCAGCAGCTTGGCGCTAGCGGGAGGCCAAGAGACCCAGTACTTC.